These 11 T cell receptor beta chains originate from one sample sequenced in a study of cytomegalovirus exposure and HLA in healthy donors (dated by TCRdb to about 2017). Library creation used the immunoSEQ multiplex PCR assay. A mixture of 60 forward primers for TCR Vbeta segments and 13 reverse primers for TCR Jbeta segments was used in the multiplex PCR. The immuneACCESS repertoire file appears here via TCRdb, limited to in-frame rearrangements. These files lack a portion of the clones; in checked studies, under half of the deficit traces to unresolved V genes, and the cause of the others is not known. Present in this sample are roughly 250,000 clones, about four fifths of which were seen just once. The top ten hold less than 0.4% of the sample. The specimen sequenced was PBMCs. Receptor source: a girl aged 2 to 10 in good health and CMV-seronegative.

The chain employs TRBV5-6 and TRBJ2-5, with TRBD2 matching over 7 bases. The tail of the sequence fits TRBJ2-7 better, so the J call may be wrong. The CDR3 sequence is 14 residues long. Germline CDR1 and CDR2: SGHDT and YYEEEE. The CDR3 DNA follows: TGTGCCAGCAGCTTGTTGGGGGGGAACGGCGAGCAGTACTTC. Protein sequence: CASSLLGGNGEQYF.

V and J are TRBV10-3 and TRBJ1-4; tentative D call: TRBD1 (6 bases). The CDR3 runs 16 residues. Germline values: CDR1 ENHRY, CDR2 SYGVKD. The V end was cut by 11 bases, the J end by 0 bases, with 19 bases between. In DNA, the CDR3 is TGTGCCGCCAAGGGGGGGCGGGGCGCAACTAATGAAAAACTGTTTTTT. It translates to CAAKGGRGATNEKLFF.

This chain connects TRBV7-2 to TRBJ2-1; 9 bases fit TRBD2. CDR3 length: 16 amino acids. Germline V CDR1 and CDR2: SGHTA, FQGNSA. J lost 6 bases, V lost 6 bases, and 12 bases had no gene match. CDR3 sequence reads: CASRRPGLAGFNEQFF. CDR3 coding DNA: TGTGCCAGCAGACGTCCAGGCCTAGCGGGGTTCAATGAGCAGTTCTTC.

J is TRBJ2-1 and V is TRBV29-1; D perhaps matches TRBD2 (6 bases). From germline, CDR1 is SQVTM and CDR2 ANQGSEA. This CDR3 spans 14 amino acids. V lost 3 bases and J 8 bases, leaving 17 bases between the germline ends. CDR3 bases: TGCAGCGTTGAGCCTGGCGGGACCGCGGATGAGCAGTTCTTC. Its protein product is CSVEPGGTADEQFF.

The rearrangement uses TRBV2 and TRBJ1-1; D remains unclear. Looked up from germline, CDR1 is SNHLY and CDR2 is FYNNEI. V was trimmed by 6 bases and J by 0 bases, leaving 8 bases between them. The CDR3 runs to 13 residues. CDR3 DNA: TGTGCCAGCAGAATCACAGTGAACACTGAAGCTTTCTTT. Translating gives CASRITVNTEAFF.

A single count supports this clone. This chain connects TRBV25-1 to TRBJ1-2; D is unclear. The V end lost 4 bases, the J end lost 3 bases, and 12 bases lay between the germline ends. The CDR3 sequence is 14 residues long. Germline CDR1 MGHDK, CDR2 SYGVNS. CDR3 in amino acids: CASSVYGQYYGYTF. The CDR3 DNA follows: TGTGCCAGCAGTGTTTATGGGCAGTACTATGGCTACACCTTC.

Comments on this clone: Other DNA variants within this sample encode the same CDR3. The chain is built from TRBV19 and TRBJ1-5, with TRBD1 as a possible D gene (5 bases). V gave up 2 bases and J gave up 0 bases, with 5 bases separating them. The CDR3 spans 14 residues. CDR1 and CDR2 (germline): LNHDA, SQIVND (reference sequence). In nucleotides, the CDR3 is TGTGCCAGTAGTATACAGGGTAGCAATCAGCCCCAGCATTTT. Protein: CASSIQGSNQPQHF. The full variable domain, completed using reference TRBV19 and TRBJ1-5, is DGGITQSPKYLFRKEGQNVTLSCEQNLNHDAMYWYRQDPGQGLRLIYYSQIVNDFQKGDIAEGYSVSREKKESFPLTVTSAQKNPTAFYLCASSIQGSNQPQHFGDGTRLSIL.

The chain recombines TRBV29-1 with TRBJ1-2; a weak D match, TRBD1 (6 bases). This CDR3 is built from 13 residues. Trimming left V 7 bases short and J 4 bases short, with 16 bases between. Germline V gives CDR1 SQVTM, CDR2 ANQGSEA. The CDR3, as DNA: TGCAGCGGGAAGTTAACAGGGAGCTATGGCTACACCTTC. This codes for CSGKLTGSYGYTF.

V usage is TRBV6-1 and J usage is TRBJ2-6; TRBD1 agrees at 9 bases. This CDR3 has 15 amino acids. Per the germline V gene, CDR1 is MNHNS and CDR2 is SASEGT. With 8 bases clipped from V and 1 base from J, the junction kept 3 bases outside the gene matches. CDR3 in DNA: TGTGCCAGCTCCGGACAGGGGTCTGGGGCCAACGTCCTGACTTTC. The encoded protein is CASSGQGSGANVLTF.

About this clone: This sample also contains other DNA sequences that code for the same CDR3. The chain links TRBV7-9 to TRBJ2-7; a weak D match, TRBD2 (6 bases). V lost 4 bases and J lost 0, with 10 bases in between. The germline gives CDR1 SEHNR, CDR2 FQNEAQ (reference sequence). The CDR3 has 14 amino acids. The CDR3 DNA reads TGTGCCAGCAGCTCCCCCGGGAGCTCCTACGAGCAGTACTTC. Protein product: CASSSPGSSYEQYF. Full variable domain (rest looked up from reference TRBV7-9 and TRBJ2-7): DTGVSQNPRHKITKRGQNVTFRCDPISEHNRLYWYRQTLGQGPEFLTYFQNEAQLEKSRLLSDRFSAERPKGSFSTLEIQRTEQGDSAMYLCASSSPGSSYEQYFGPGTRLTVT.

This chain joins TRBV5-1 and TRBJ2-7, with D tentatively TRBD1 (7 bases). The CDR3 is 14 amino acids. Germline CDR1 SGHRS, CDR2 YFSETQ. The ends were cut back, 3 bases at V and 4 bases at J, with 14 bases in the middle. The chain's CDR3 is CASSWRDSNYEQYF. CDR3 sequence (DNA): TGCGCCAGCAGCTGGCGGGACAGTAATTACGAGCAGTACTTC.